These 2 T cell receptor beta chains share one sample of origin, sequenced in a study of T-cell memory formation after mild COVID-19. TCRdb ran MiXCR on the 5' RACE reads and lists one entry per CDR3 protein. The table records about 170,000 distinct CDR3 sequences, roughly 13% of them present only once. Material: PBMCs or a T cell subset sorted from them (not recorded which). The receptors shown here come from a man between 18 and 29 years old who had mild COVID-19 (a few samples of this study predate the infection). Cell type and time point are not known.

This clonotype was seen a handful of times. The chain recombines TRBV2 with TRBJ1-6; D is undetermined. The CDR3 sequence is 11 residues long. The germline gives CDR1 SNHLY, CDR2 FYNNEI. V lost 6 bases to trimming and J lost 7 bases, with 4 bases between them. CDR3 amino acids: CASRGNSPLHF. CDR3 DNA sequence: TGTGCCAGCAGGGGAAATTCACCCCTCCACTTT.

The genes are TRBV30 and TRBJ2-4; possibly TRBD1 for D (5 bases). This CDR3 spans 12 amino acids. The ends were cut back, 3 bases at V and 4 bases at J, with 7 bases in the middle. Germline CDR1 reads GTSNPN; CDR2 reads SVGIG (reference sequence). The CDR3 spells CAWSQGKNIQYF. The CDR3, as DNA: TGTGCCTGGAGCCAGGGTAAAAACATTCAGTACTTC.